The 30 T cell receptor beta chains listed next were all sequenced from one sample in a study of Ad26.COV2.S vaccination and SARS-CoV-2 variants. Clones were read by immunoSEQ multiplex PCR, and TCRdb kept only the in-frame ones, dropping some. Of 300,000 to 400,000 clones listed, approximately 81% were seen once; the top ten hold roughly 3.1%. The treatment is: some 20 received Ad26.COV2.S at low or high dose, single or two shots; roughly five received placebo; per-sample allocation not given. Specimens were obtained on day 63 following the first vaccine or placebo injection. Source: peripheral blood, taken in a trial of Ad26.COV2.S vaccine versus placebo. Source of these receptors: a person aged 18-60 years who received the Ad26.COV2.S COVID-19 vaccine or a placebo.

The gene calls are TRBV4-1 and TRBJ1-2; D is unresolved. The CDR3 contains 14 residues. Trimming shortened V by 1 base and J by 8 bases, and 14 bases separated the two germline ends. Germline assignment: CDR1 MGHRA and CDR2 YSYEKL. As DNA, the CDR3 is TGCGCCAGCAGCCAAGGAAAGACCCTCGGGGGCTACACCTTC. Translating it yields CASSQGKTLGGYTF.

The chain employs TRBV18 and TRBJ2-2, with TRBD2 as a possible D gene (6 bases). This CDR3 has 16 amino acids. CDR1 is KGHSH, CDR2 LQKENI, per germline. Trimming removed 4 bases at V and 3 bases at J, with 15 bases between. CDR3 in amino acids: CASSLRGYSDTGELFF. The CDR3 bases are TGTGCCAGCTCACTCCGGGGGTATTCGGACACCGGGGAGCTGTTTTTT. Using reference TRBV18 and TRBJ2-2 for the parts outside the CDR3, the full variable domain is NAGVMQNPRHLVRRRGQEARLRCSPMKGHSHVYWYRQLPEEGLKFMVYLQKENIIDESGMPKERFSAEFPKEGPSILRIQQVVRGDSAAYFCASSLRGYSDTGELFFGEGSRLTVL.

V gene TRBV10-3 combines with J gene TRBJ2-7; 10 nucleotides line up with TRBD1. The CDR3 contains 14 residues. Germline V CDR1 and CDR2: ENHRY, SYGVKD. V was pared by 6 bases and J by 2 bases, with 4 bases of the junction left unmatched. This CDR3 reads CAISLGTGAYEQYF. CDR3 DNA: TGTGCCATCAGCCTCGGGACAGGGGCCTACGAGCAGTACTTC.

A note on this clone: Other DNA sequences from this sample encode an identical CDR3 as well. This chain uses TRBV5-1 with TRBJ2-7, with TRBD1 matching over 10 bases. Germline CDR1 is SGHRS and CDR2 is YFSETQ. The CDR3 totals 13 residues. V lost 4 bases, J lost 6 bases, and 4 bases stayed unmatched. CDR3 protein: CASSPRDRGEQYF. The CDR3 DNA reads as TGCGCCAGCAGCCCACGGGACAGGGGCGAGCAGTACTTC.

The chain uses TRBV14 and TRBJ1-3, with D hard to call. The germline V gene has CDR1 SGHDN and CDR2 FVKESK. Trimming left V 5 bases short and J 3 bases short, with 5 bases between. The CDR3 spans 12 residues. In DNA form, the CDR3 reads TGTGCCAGCAGCATAAATGGAAACACCATATATTTT. It yields the protein CASSINGNTIYF.

In DNA, the CDR3 is TGTGCCAGCAGCGACCAGCCTTCCTACGAGCAGTACTTC. It specifies CASSDQPSYEQYF. This sequence joins TRBV5-4 and TRBJ2-7; no clear D gene. The length of the CDR3 is 13 residues. The germline gives CDR1 SGHNT, CDR2 YYREEE (reference sequence). V shed 4 bases and J shed 1 base, with 9 bases lying between them.

This chain links TRBV27 with TRBJ1-4, with 8 bases matching TRBD1. V was pared by 3 bases and J by 1 base, with 4 bases of the junction left unmatched. This CDR3 region has 16 residues. Germline-derived CDR1 and CDR2 are MNHEY and SMNVEV (reference sequence). CDR3 DNA sequence: TGTGCCAGCAGTTTTCAGGGGGCTCGAACTAATGAAAAACTGTTTTTT. It yields the protein CASSFQGARTNEKLFF.

This chain connects TRBV6-5 to TRBJ2-7, with TRBD1 matching 8 bases. With 5 bases clipped from V and 3 bases from J, the junction kept 6 bases outside the gene matches. CDR1 is MNHEY, CDR2 SVGAGI, per germline. The CDR3 is made up of 14 amino acids. The CDR3, as DNA: TGTGCCAGCAGTACTGGACAGGGTTTCTACGAGCAGTACTTC. Amino acids: CASSTGQGFYEQYF.

This clone was picked up a small number of times. This chain links TRBV7-9 with TRBJ1-1; no definite D call. The germline V gene encodes CDR1 SEHNR and CDR2 FQNEAQ (reference sequence). The CDR3 extends over 13 amino acids. V was clipped by 5 bases and J by 0 bases, with 7 bases between them. The CDR3 region has the DNA TGTGCCAGCAGCCTTCAGATGAACACTGAAGCTTTCTTT. This sequence encodes CASSLQMNTEAFF.

Here the CDR3 reads CASGLRGRGTFTEAFF. As DNA, the CDR3 is TGTGCTAGTGGTTTGAGGGGGAGGGGGACCTTCACTGAAGCTTTCTTT. The rearrangement uses TRBV12-5 and TRBJ1-1; TRBD1 is a possible D gene (6 bases). Germline CDR1 and CDR2: LGHNT and FRNRAP. This CDR3 is built from 16 residues. V was clipped by 2 bases and J by 4 bases, with 17 bases between them. Supplemented by reference TRBV12-5 and TRBJ1-1, the full variable domain reads DARVTQTPRHKVTEMGQEVTMRCQPILGHNTVFWYRQTMMQGLELLAYFRNRAPLDDSGMPKDRFSAEMPDATLATLKIQPSEPRDSAVYFCASGLRGRGTFTEAFFGQGTRLTVV.

This chain joins TRBV4-1 and TRBJ2-7; D unresolved. The length of the CDR3 is 15 residues. Trimming cost V 2 bases and J 0 bases, with 11 bases left between them. The germline CDR1 and CDR2 sequences are MGHRA and YSYEKL. The CDR3 DNA follows: TGCGCCAGCAGCCAATTCCAAACGGGCTCCTACGAGCAGTACTTC. Its translation: CASSQFQTGSYEQYF.

This clone has a handful of counts. This sequence joins TRBV7-2 and TRBJ1-4; D is ambiguous. The CDR3 runs 14 residues. Trimming pared 0 bases from V and 8 bases from J, leaving 10 bases between. Germline V lookup: CDR1 SGHTA, CDR2 FQGNSA. CDR3 sequence (DNA): TGTGCCAGCAGCTTAGCCGGGTCGCGAGAAAAACTGTTTTTT. Its protein is CASSLAGSREKLFF. Full variable domain (remainder filled in from reference TRBV7-2 and TRBJ1-4): GAGVSQSPSNKVTEKGKDVELRCDPISGHTALYWYRQSLGQGLEFLIYFQGNSAPDKSGLPSDRFSAERTGGSVSTLTIQRTQQEDSAVYLCASSLAGSREKLFFGSGTQLSVL.

The J gene is TRBJ2-6, the V gene TRBV27; 8 nucleotides match TRBD2. Unmatched junction bases numbered 9, after V lost 5 bases and J lost 0 bases. Germline CDR1 reads MNHEY; CDR2 reads SMNVEV (reference sequence). The CDR3 spans 18 residues. The CDR3 loop reads CASSTSGGDVSGANVLTF. The CDR3 nucleotides read TGTGCCAGCAGTACCTCGGGGGGGGACGTCTCTGGGGCCAACGTCCTGACTTTC.

This rearrangement joins TRBV10-3 to TRBJ2-5; D possibly corresponds to TRBD2 (5 bases). This CDR3 is 17 amino acids long. Per the germline V gene, CDR1 is ENHRY and CDR2 is SYGVKD. Trimming left V 4 bases short and J 1 base short, with 19 bases between. CDR3 coding DNA: TGTGCCATCAGTGTCCAGACGCCCGACGGAGGCCAAGAGACCCAGTACTTC. Protein product: CAISVQTPDGGQETQYF.

This clone was recorded only once. This rearrangement joins TRBV10-1 to TRBJ2-3; D possibly corresponds to TRBD1 (6 bases). V was cut by 8 bases and J by 2 bases, with 14 bases left in between. The germline V gene has CDR1 WNHNN and CDR2 SYGVQD (reference sequence). The CDR3 runs 14 residues. The CDR3 DNA is TGCGCCAGCCAGAAAGGGGGACCCACAGATACGCAGTATTTT. Protein sequence: CASQKGGPTDTQYF.

This clone was picked up one time. The chain recombines TRBV20-1 with TRBJ2-7, with TRBD2 matching over 11 bases. This CDR3 contains 17 residues. With V trimmed by 3 bases and J by 2 bases, 12 bases remained unmatched. Germline V gene sequence: CDR1 DFQATT, CDR2 SNEGSKA (reference sequence). The CDR3 spells CSASTGASGRIPYEQYF. CDR3 DNA sequence: TGCAGTGCTAGTACCGGGGCTAGCGGGAGGATCCCCTACGAGCAGTACTTC.

This clone was observed a handful of times. This rearrangement joins TRBV23-1 to TRBJ2-1; D is possibly TRBD1 (5 bases). TRBV23-1 is classed as an ORF, of uncertain function. CDR3 length equals 14 residues. V lost 1 base to trimming and J lost 8 bases, with 12 bases between them. DNA of the CDR3: TGCGCCAGCAGTCAATTATCGCAGGGCGATGAGCAGTTCTTC. This sequence encodes CASSQLSQGDEQFF.

This clone was picked up one time. The rearrangement links TRBV9 to TRBJ2-7, with D perhaps matching TRBD1 (6 bases). In germline, CDR1 is SGDLS, CDR2 YYNGEE. V was trimmed by 0 bases and J by 3 bases, leaving 10 bases between them. The CDR3 has 14 residues. In nucleotides, the CDR3 is TGTGCCAGCAGCGTAGCAGGGGACGGCTACGAGCAGTACTTC. Protein product: CASSVAGDGYEQYF.

The rearrangement uses TRBV3-1 (or the pseudogene TRBV3-2) and TRBJ2-7; perhaps D is TRBD1 or TRBD2 (5 bases each). Trimming removed 2 bases at V and 3 bases at J, with 11 bases between. Germline CDR1 is LGHDT and CDR2 is YNNKEL (reference sequence). The CDR3 consists of 14 residues. The CDR3 DNA is TGTGCCAGCAGCCAATCCGGGACCAACTACGAGCAGTACTTC. Translating it yields CASSQSGTNYEQYF.

The V gene is TRBV11-3, the J gene TRBJ1-1; D perhaps matches TRBD1 (6 bases). V lost 5 bases and J lost 8, with 12 bases in between. This CDR3 has 12 residues. Germline loops: CDR1 SGHNT, CDR2 YENEEA. CDR3 DNA: TGTGCCAGCAGCCCCCCCGGGGGCGAAGCTTTCTTT. Translation gives CASSPPGGEAFF. Full variable domain (outside the CDR3, taken from reference TRBV11-3 and TRBJ1-1): EAGVVQSPRYKIIEKKQPVAFWCNPISGHNTLYWYLQNLGQGPELLIRYENEEAVDDSQLPKDRFSAERLKGVDSTLKIQPAELGDSAVYLCASSPPGGEAFFGQGTRLTVV.

The rearrangement links TRBV14 to TRBJ2-7; D is tentatively TRBD1 or TRBD2 (5 bases each). CDR1 SGHDN and CDR2 FVKESK come from the germline V gene. The ends were cut back, 1 base at V and 3 bases at J, with 19 bases in the middle. The CDR3 is 17 amino acids. CDR3 loop: CASSQGMGRSSYYEQYF. DNA of the CDR3: TGTGCCAGCAGCCAAGGTATGGGACGATCAAGCTACTACGAGCAGTACTTC. The full variable domain, completed using reference TRBV14 and TRBJ2-7, is EAGVTQFPSHSVIEKGQTVTLRCDPISGHDNLYWYRRVMGKEIKFLLHFVKESKQDESGMPNNRFLAERTGGTYSTLKVQPAELEDSGVYFCASSQGMGRSSYYEQYFGPGTRLTVT.

This chain links TRBV10-1 with TRBJ2-2, with TRBD1 matching 7 bases. CDR1 and CDR2 from the germline V gene are WNHNN and SYGVQD (reference sequence). The CDR3 sequence is 14 residues long. Losses at the gene ends were 6 bases for V and 7 bases for J; bases not matched to a gene: 8. The CDR3 DNA reads TGCGCCAGCAGCAGGGGGAAAGGGGACGGGGAGCTGTTTTTT. Protein sequence: CASSRGKGDGELFF.

This clone was observed a few times. The V and J genes are TRBV7-2 and TRBJ2-3; no clear D gene. The germline V gene encodes CDR1 SGHTA and CDR2 FQGNSA. The CDR3 loop spans 12 amino acids. Trimming removed 6 bases from V and 5 bases from J, with 9 bases in between. CDR3 sequence (DNA): TGTGCCAGCAGGAAAGGCGGAGATACGCAGTATTTT. It specifies CASRKGGDTQYF.

The rearrangement joins TRBV10-3 to TRBJ2-7; weak D call: TRBD2 (5 bases). V was cut by 10 bases and J by 2 bases, with 15 bases left in between. Germline assignment: CDR1 ENHRY and CDR2 SYGVKD. There are 13 residues in the CDR3. In DNA form, the CDR3 reads TGTGCCACTACAGAGGGCCAACCCTACGAGCAGTACTTC. Residues: CATTEGQPYEQYF.

In regard to this clone: This same CDR3 is encoded by further DNA sequences in the sample. This chain connects TRBV5-1 to TRBJ2-7; D is uncertain. There are 13 residues in the CDR3. Trimming took 2 bases from V and 2 from J, leaving 8 bases between them. Germline loops: CDR1 SGHRS, CDR2 YFSETQ. The CDR3 spells CASSFEGTYEQYF. The CDR3 nucleotides are TGCGCCAGCAGCTTCGAAGGTACCTACGAGCAGTACTTC. Filled out from reference TRBV5-1 and TRBJ2-7, the complete variable domain reads KAGVTQTPRYLIKTRGQQVTLSCSPISGHRSVSWYQQTPGQGLQFLFEYFSETQRNKGNFPGRFSGRQFSNSRSEMNVSTLELGDSALYLCASSFEGTYEQYFGPGTRLTVT.

This clone appeared once. CDR3 sequence reads: CASCPYENSPLHF. As DNA, the CDR3 is TGTGCCAGCTGTCCGTACGAGAATTCACCCCTCCACTTT. J is TRBJ1-6 and V is TRBV25-1; unclear D gene. V gave up 8 bases and J gave up 7 bases, with 12 bases separating them. Germline-derived CDR1 and CDR2 are MGHDK and SYGVNS. The CDR3 is made up of 13 amino acids.

The chain combines TRBV27 with TRBJ1-5; TRBD1 matches at 8 bases. Losses at the gene ends were 4 bases for V and 6 bases for J; bases not matched to a gene: 11. This CDR3 is built from 16 residues. Germline V gene data show CDR1 as MNHEY and CDR2 as SMNVEV (reference sequence). DNA for the CDR3: TGTGCCAGCAGTTCCCGCTCGACAGGGACAGGTCAGCCCCAGCATTTT. It is translated as CASSSRSTGTGQPQHF.

The genes are TRBV5-1 and TRBJ2-7, with TRBD2 matching 7 bases. Germline CDR1 reads SGHRS; CDR2 reads YFSETQ. Trimming removed 4 bases from V and 3 bases from J; junction bases left unmatched: 10. This CDR3 has 15 residues. In nucleotides, the CDR3 is TGCGCCAGCAGCCCCGGGAGTAGCGGGCTCTACGAGCAGTACTTC. Protein product: CASSPGSSGLYEQYF. The variable domain in full, completed from reference TRBV5-1 and TRBJ2-7, reads KAGVTQTPRYLIKTRGQQVTLSCSPISGHRSVSWYQQTPGQGLQFLFEYFSETQRNKGNFPGRFSGRQFSNSRSEMNVSTLELGDSALYLCASSPGSSGLYEQYFGPGTRLTVT.

The V gene is TRBV19, the J gene TRBJ1-2, with 10 bases lining up with TRBD1. This CDR3 region has 17 residues. V trimming: 5 bases; J trimming: 7 bases; junction bases outside the gene matches: 16. Looked up from germline, CDR1 is LNHDA and CDR2 is SQIVND (reference sequence). CDR3 protein: CASSRIGSTGGAGGYTF. CDR3 DNA sequence: TGTGCCAGTAGTCGCATAGGGTCGACAGGGGGCGCCGGTGGCTACACCTTC.

The chain combines TRBV19 with TRBJ2-1; 8 positions agree with TRBD2. Germline-derived CDR1 and CDR2 are LNHDA and SQIVND (reference sequence). The CDR3 sequence is 15 residues long. V was clipped by 2 bases and J by 9 bases; unmatched bases: 9. The CDR3 DNA is TGTGCCAGTAGTATAAACCGGGAGGGCCGTGGTGAGCAGTTCTTC. It yields the protein CASSINREGRGEQFF.